This is a list of T cell receptor beta chains from one sample in a study of cytomegalovirus exposure and HLA in healthy donors. Repertoires were generated with immunoSEQ multiplex PCR, while TCRdb's copy carries only in-frame clones and drops some. In the table there are tens of thousands of clones, 88% of which are singletons. Sequencing used PBMCs. Every receptor here comes from a woman in her thirties in good health and CMV-seronegative. The conserved cysteine and the conserved F or W are not part of the CDR3 here.

j_gene: TRBJ2-7
v_gene: TRBV27
CDR3aa: ASSLKHGTGTYWEQY

j_gene: TRBJ1-1
v_gene: TRBV28
CDR3aa: AFRNTEAF

j_gene: TRBJ2-1
v_gene: TRBV5-1
CDR3aa: ASSSRVDNEQF

j_gene: TRBJ2-5
v_gene: TRBV5-8
CDR3aa: ASFRQGVYQETQY

j_gene: TRBJ2-7
v_gene: TRBV11-2
CDR3aa: ASSLEGPGYEQY

j_gene: TRBJ2-3
v_gene: TRBV27
CDR3aa: ASSSPTGAKSTDTQY

j_gene: TRBJ2-7
v_gene: TRBV5-4
CDR3aa: ASSLDRGFEQY

j_gene: TRBJ2-1
v_gene: TRBV9
CDR3aa: ASSVRREVGNEQF

j_gene: TRBJ1-3
v_gene: TRBV14
CDR3aa: ASSPGSSSGNTIY

j_gene: TRBJ2-2
v_gene: TRBV10-1
CDR3aa: ASSEGTGGPGELF

j_gene: TRBJ2-7
v_gene: TRBV5-1
CDR3aa: ASSLAGLSYEQY

j_gene: TRBJ2-1
v_gene: TRBV6-1
CDR3aa: ASSDGGLSYNEQF

j_gene: TRBJ2-7
v_gene: TRBV6-1
CDR3aa: ASSEPTGGSYEQY

j_gene: TRBJ2-3
v_gene: TRBV11-2
CDR3aa: ASSIGDTQY

j_gene: TRBJ2-2
v_gene: TRBV27
CDR3aa: ASRVYGDTGELF

j_gene: TRBJ1-1
v_gene: TRBV15
CDR3aa: ATSRDRGGAEAF

j_gene: TRBJ2-7
v_gene: TRBV7-6
CDR3aa: ASSPRTGDEQY

j_gene: TRBJ1-1
v_gene: TRBV7-2
CDR3aa: ATLWDRAGNTEAF

j_gene: TRBJ2-1
v_gene: TRBV7-2
CDR3aa: ASSLGTSGRRLGNEQF

j_gene: TRBJ2-7
v_gene: TRBV7-2
CDR3aa: ASSLGGRAYEQY

j_gene: TRBJ2-3
v_gene: TRBV27
CDR3aa: ASSLRERGTDTQY

j_gene: TRBJ1-2
v_gene: TRBV29-1
CDR3aa: SVLSNFNYGYT

j_gene: TRBJ2-5
v_gene: TRBV14
CDR3aa: ASSQDRTGGLQETQY

j_gene: TRBJ1-1
v_gene: TRBV11-2
CDR3aa: ASRRPGQRNTEAF

j_gene: TRBJ2-1
v_gene: TRBV2
CDR3aa: ASRKGPSSYNEQF

j_gene: TRBJ1-1
v_gene: TRBV18
CDR3aa: ASSAQGSSTEAF

j_gene: TRBJ2-5
v_gene: TRBV29-1
CDR3aa: SVPGLAGGTQY

j_gene: TRBJ2-5
v_gene: TRBV9
CDR3aa: ASSVGGGLQETQY

j_gene: TRBJ2-7
v_gene: TRBV11-2
CDR3aa: ASSLGTGGPSSYEQY

j_gene: TRBJ1-2
v_gene: TRBV4-3
CDR3aa: ASSQVFSQGHGYT

j_gene: TRBJ1-1
v_gene: TRBV28
CDR3aa: ASSFTEPNTEAF

j_gene: TRBJ2-1
v_gene: TRBV10-1
CDR3aa: ASSDPGSLRNEQF

j_gene: TRBJ1-5
v_gene: TRBV28
CDR3aa: ASSWPPGGPYSNQPQH

j_gene: TRBJ2-7
v_gene: TRBV28
CDR3aa: ASSLGTLLGRPGLAGTYEQY

j_gene: TRBJ1-3
v_gene: TRBV11-2
CDR3aa: ASSSFGGSGNTIY

j_gene: TRBJ2-7
v_gene: TRBV6-1
CDR3aa: ASSVGLADRRYEQY

j_gene: TRBJ2-7
v_gene: TRBV10-2
CDR3aa: ASSSTGGLSSYEQY

j_gene: TRBJ2-3
v_gene: TRBV2
CDR3aa: ASRGGTVSTDTQY

j_gene: TRBJ1-2
v_gene: TRBV10-3
CDR3aa: AISPQKTGFYGYT

j_gene: TRBJ2-7
v_gene: TRBV28
CDR3aa: ASRKMTGSYEQY

j_gene: TRBJ1-5
v_gene: TRBV9
CDR3aa: ASSHRGEGQPQH

j_gene: TRBJ2-7
v_gene: TRBV19
CDR3aa: ASSIGQASYEQY

j_gene: TRBJ2-3
v_gene: TRBV7-2
CDR3aa: ASSLGASETTDTQY

j_gene: TRBJ1-2
v_gene: TRBV6-5
CDR3aa: ASSLNPGGKDGYT

j_gene: TRBJ2-7
v_gene: TRBV5-1
CDR3aa: ASSSYAAPSGSSSEQY

j_gene: TRBJ2-3
v_gene: TRBV4-1
CDR3aa: ASSHYSSADGTDTQY